The sequence of this T cell receptor beta chain was determined in a study of Ad26.COV2.S vaccination and SARS-CoV-2 variants. Study context: Ad26.COV2.S shots went into the muscle once or twice, 56 days apart. General observations from the study: Vaccinated and placebo-treated recipients had similar non-spike TCR breadth.

The treatment denotes: 15 to 20 received Ad26.COV2.S at low or high dose, single or two shots; about 5 received placebo; per-sample allocation not given. Each sample was drawn 63 days after the first injection (of vaccine or placebo). An Ad26 vector carrying the Wuhan-strain SARS-CoV-2 spike served as the vaccine. Assay: immunoSEQ multiplex PCR; the TCRdb copy retains only in-frame clones and omits some. The sample has around 310,000 clones; 85% to 90% are singletons. This clone appeared a single time. The target antigen is unknown. V gave up 6 bases and J gave up 7 bases; unmatched junction bases: 9. Per germline, CDR1 KGHSH and CDR2 LQKENI. The CDR3 sequence is 14 residues long.

The receptor's source is a person between 18 and 65 years old who received the Ad26.COV2.S COVID-19 vaccine or a placebo. Sequenced material: peripheral blood, taken in a trial of Ad26.COV2.S vaccine versus placebo. The chain links TRBV18 to TRBJ2-7, with 10 bases fitting TRBD1. Here the CDR3 DNA reads TGTGCCAGCTCCACGGGACAGGGGCAGGTGGAGCAGTACGTC. Residues: CASSTGQGQVEQYV.